The clone carrying this TCR beta chain was observed at least ten times. Unique molecular identifiers were incorporated when the TCRbeta library was constructed. TCRdb fed the PCR reads into MiXCR, producing one record per CDR3 protein. The sample comprises approximately 340,000 distinct CDR3 sequences, about 9.4% of which are singletons, and around 2.4% rests with the top ten. This sample was included in a study of T-cell reconstitution after alpha-beta-depleted transplantation in children. Trimming took 2 bases from V and 2 from J; bases not matched to a gene: 13. In germline, CDR1 is SQVTM, CDR2 ANQGSEA. The CDR3 has 18 residues.

This TCR was recovered from a human donor who donated a stem cell graft to a child with acute lymphoblastic leukemia. The genes are TRBV29-1 and TRBJ2-1; 9 bases are a match to TRBD2. Material: PBMCs from the stem cell graft donor, obtained from the stem cell graft. In DNA form, the CDR3 reads TGCAGCGTTGAATTACCAATTTCTAGCGGGACTCCCTACAATGAGCAGTTCTTC. This translates into CSVELPISSGTPYNEQFF.